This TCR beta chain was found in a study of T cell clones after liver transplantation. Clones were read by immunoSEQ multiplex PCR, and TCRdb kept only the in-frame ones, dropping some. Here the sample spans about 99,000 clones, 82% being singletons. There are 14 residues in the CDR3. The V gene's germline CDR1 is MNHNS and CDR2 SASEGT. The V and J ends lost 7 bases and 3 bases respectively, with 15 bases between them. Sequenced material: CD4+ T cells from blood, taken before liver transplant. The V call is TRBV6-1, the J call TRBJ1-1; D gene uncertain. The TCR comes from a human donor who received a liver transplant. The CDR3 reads CASTPTRRDTEAFF. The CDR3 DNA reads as TGTGCCAGCACCCCCACCCGACGGGACACTGAAGCTTTCTTT.